This T cell receptor (beta chain) was recovered during a study of molecular identifiers for immune sequencing clone quantification. Libraries of bulk TCR were made by previously described methods (with listed TCR primers). MiXCR, applied by TCRdb to the PCR reads, yields one record per CDR3 protein. Here the sample spans about half a million distinct CDR3 sequences, 25% being singletons. This clonotype has a handful of counts. The V gene's germline CDR1 is SGHTA and CDR2 FQGNSA. This CDR3 region has 15 residues. Between the trimmed V and J ends, which lost 1 base and 7 bases, there was a span of 17 bases. Naive CD8 libraries were made from roughly 21,000 to 960,000 sorted cells, and they used 10%, 30% or 50% RNA. Naive CD8 T cells underwent sorting with the CD8+CD4-CCR7+CD45RA+ definition.

V is TRBV7-2 and J is TRBJ2-7; D is possibly TRBD1 (5 bases). The sequence derives from a human donor in good health. Some libraries in this study had Jurkat cell RNA spiked in. The sample comprised naive CD8+ T cells from blood, with Jurkat cell RNA spiked in. Stated subset: FACS-sorted CD8+CD4-CCR7+CD45RA+ naive T cells. CDR3 bases: TGTGCCAGCAGCTTAGGACAGACCCTATTTCGTGAGCAGTACTTC. It translates to CASSLGQTLFREQYF. Variable domain in full (rest from reference TRBV7-2 and TRBJ2-7): GAGVSQSPSNKVTEKGKDVELRCDPISGHTALYWYRQSLGQGLEFLIYFQGNSAPDKSGLPSDRFSAERTGGSVSTLTIQRTQQEDSAVYLCASSLGQTLFREQYFGPGTRLTVT.